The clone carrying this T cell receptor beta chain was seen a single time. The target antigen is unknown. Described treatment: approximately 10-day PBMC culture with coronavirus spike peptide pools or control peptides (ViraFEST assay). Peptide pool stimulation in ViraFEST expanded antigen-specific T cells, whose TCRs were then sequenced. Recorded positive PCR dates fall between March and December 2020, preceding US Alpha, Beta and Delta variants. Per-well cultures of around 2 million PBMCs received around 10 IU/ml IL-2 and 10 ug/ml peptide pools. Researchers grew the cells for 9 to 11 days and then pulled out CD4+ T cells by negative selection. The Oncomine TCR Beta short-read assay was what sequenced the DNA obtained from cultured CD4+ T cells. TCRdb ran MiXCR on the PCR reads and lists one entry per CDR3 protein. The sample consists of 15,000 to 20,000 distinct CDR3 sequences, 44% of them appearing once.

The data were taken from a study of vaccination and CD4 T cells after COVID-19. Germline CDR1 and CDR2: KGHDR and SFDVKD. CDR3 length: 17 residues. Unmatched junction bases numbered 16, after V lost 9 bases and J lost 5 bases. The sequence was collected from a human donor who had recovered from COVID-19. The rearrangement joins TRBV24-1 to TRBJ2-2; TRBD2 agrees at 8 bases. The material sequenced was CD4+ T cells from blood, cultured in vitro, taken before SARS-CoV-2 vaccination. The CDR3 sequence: CATGGTIGRAGTGELFF. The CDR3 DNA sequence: TGTGCCACCGGGGGGACGATCGGGAGGGCCGGAACCGGGGAGCTGTTTTTT.